The clone carrying this TCR beta chain came up a few times. The antigen is undetermined. This record comes from a study of a mutant IDH1 vaccine in newly diagnosed glioma. Method: immunoSEQ multiplex PCR; TCRdb's copy keeps in-frame clones and lacks some. Of 30,000 to 40,000 clones in the sample, around 83% are singletons; the top ten hold roughly 7.1%. The time point was: week 35, safety follow-up. The content of each vaccine dose was 300 ug of mutant IDH1 20-mer peptide, and topical imiquimod accompanied it. The CDR3 covers 14 residues. The V end lost 0 bases, the J end lost 3 bases, and 9 bases lay between the germline ends. Germline values: CDR1 SGHDT, CDR2 YYEEEE.

The sample here was PBMCs, taken from a glioma patient whose treatment included an IDH1 peptide vaccine. The genes are TRBV5-6 and TRBJ1-2; a weak D match, TRBD1 (6 bases). The clonotype originates from a young woman with glioma. The CDR3 sequence: CASSLAGADYGYTF. In DNA, the CDR3 is TGTGCCAGCAGCTTGGCGGGGGCGGACTATGGCTACACCTTC.